The rows below give T cell receptor beta chains drawn from one sample of a study of human T cells and chemical hapten exposure. TCRdb reprocessed the 5' RACE reads with MiXCR, giving one entry per CDR3 protein. The repertoire consists of about 80,000 distinct CDR3 sequences, with about 15% occurring once and the leading ten covering 6.5% to 7%. The source is a female donor in good health. The CDR3 runs from the conserved cysteine through the conserved F or W. The D gene is left open where the match is weak. Clone size is given for some rows only: seen once, a few or many times, or a class if the clone is expanded.

j_gene: TRBJ2-7
abundance: few
d_gene: -
v_gene: TRBV7-9
CDR3nt: TGTGCCAGCAGCCGGGAGTGGACAGGACCCTACTCCTACGAGCAGTACTTC
CDR3aa: CASSREWTGPYSYEQYF

j_gene: TRBJ2-1
abundance: -
d_gene: -
v_gene: TRBV2
CDR3nt: TGTGCCAGCAGTGGCAATGAGCAGTTCTTC
CDR3aa: CASSGNEQFF

j_gene: TRBJ1-5
abundance: few
d_gene: -
v_gene: TRBV7-2
CDR3nt: TGTGCCAGTTCCTGGGGGGCCAATCAGCCCCAGCATTTT
CDR3aa: CASSWGANQPQHF

j_gene: TRBJ2-1
abundance: -
d_gene: -
v_gene: TRBV5-4
CDR3nt: TGTGCCAGCAGCGGTACGGTGGAGACTGTATACAATGAGCAGTTCTTC
CDR3aa: CASSGTVETVYNEQFF

j_gene: TRBJ2-1
abundance: few
d_gene: TRBD1
v_gene: TRBV28
CDR3nt: TGTGCCAGCAGCTCCGGACAGGGGGGCTACAATGAGCAGTTCTTC
CDR3aa: CASSSGQGGYNEQFF

j_gene: TRBJ2-3
abundance: -
d_gene: TRBD1
v_gene: TRBV7-2
CDR3nt: TGTGCCAGCAGCTGGACAGGGGGGCCCACAGATACGCAGTATTTT
CDR3aa: CASSWTGGPTDTQYF

j_gene: TRBJ1-2
abundance: many
d_gene: -
v_gene: TRBV28
CDR3nt: TGTGCCAGCAGTTCATCCGGACGGAATGGCTACACCTTC
CDR3aa: CASSSSGRNGYTF

j_gene: TRBJ2-1
abundance: -
d_gene: TRBD2
v_gene: TRBV7-2
CDR3nt: TGTGCCAGCAGCTGGGGGGGGTCTAGGGAGCAGTTCTTC
CDR3aa: CASSWGGSREQFF

j_gene: TRBJ2-7
abundance: few
d_gene: TRBD2
v_gene: TRBV12-3/TRBV12-4
CDR3nt: TGTGCCAGCAGTCGGACTAGCGGGCTACAAGTCTTC
CDR3aa: CASSRTSGLQVF

j_gene: TRBJ2-1
abundance: -
d_gene: -
v_gene: TRBV3-1
CDR3nt: TGTGCCAGCAGCCAAGGGCTAGGGCGTAATGAGCAGTTCTTC
CDR3aa: CASSQGLGRNEQFF

j_gene: TRBJ1-1
abundance: few
d_gene: -
v_gene: TRBV2
CDR3nt: TGTGCCAGCAGTAAAGGGAACACTGAAGCTTTCTTT
CDR3aa: CASSKGNTEAFF

j_gene: TRBJ1-1
abundance: -
d_gene: -
v_gene: TRBV10-3
CDR3nt: TGTGCCATCAGTAACAGGGCCAGGGCGCTTGCTTCGAACACTGAAGCTTTCTTT
CDR3aa: CAISNRARALASNTEAFF

j_gene: TRBJ2-4
abundance: -
d_gene: -
v_gene: TRBV20-1
CDR3nt: TGCAGTGCTCCCGAGGGGGTAGCCAAAAACATTCAGTACTTC
CDR3aa: CSAPEGVAKNIQYF

j_gene: TRBJ1-2
abundance: -
d_gene: -
v_gene: TRBV10-3
CDR3nt: TGTGCCATCAAGGAGGGACCCCCAAGTGGCTACACCTTC
CDR3aa: CAIKEGPPSGYTF

j_gene: TRBJ2-5
abundance: few
d_gene: TRBD2
v_gene: TRBV27
CDR3nt: TGTGCCAGCAGTCCCCGACTAGCGGGAGCGGAGACCCAGTACTTC
CDR3aa: CASSPRLAGAETQYF

j_gene: TRBJ2-1
abundance: -
d_gene: -
v_gene: TRBV2
CDR3nt: TGTGCCAGCGCAAGGGACGGTGGCAATGAGCAGTTCTTC
CDR3aa: CASARDGGNEQFF

j_gene: TRBJ1-2
abundance: once
d_gene: TRBD1
v_gene: TRBV6-2/TRBV6-3
CDR3nt: TGTGCCAGCAGTGACAGGGGGCGAGACTATGGCTACACCTTC
CDR3aa: CASSDRGRDYGYTF

j_gene: TRBJ2-7
abundance: -
d_gene: -
v_gene: TRBV5-6
CDR3nt: TGTGCCAGCAGCTTGAGGAGTGGGGGAGAGCTGTTGGGGGAGCAGTACTTC
CDR3aa: CASSLRSGGELLGEQYF

j_gene: TRBJ1-1
abundance: few
d_gene: -
v_gene: TRBV28
CDR3nt: TGTGCCAGCACCGCCCCGGGAGAGGGCACTGAAGCTTTCTTT
CDR3aa: CASTAPGEGTEAFF

j_gene: TRBJ2-3
abundance: few
d_gene: -
v_gene: TRBV20-1
CDR3nt: TGCAGTGCTAAAGGGGACGAGGTTGGGACAGATACGCAGTATTTT
CDR3aa: CSAKGDEVGTDTQYF

j_gene: TRBJ1-1
abundance: -
d_gene: -
v_gene: TRBV20-1
CDR3nt: TGCAGTGCTAGAGGGGGGATGAACACTGAAGCTTTCTTT
CDR3aa: CSARGGMNTEAFF

j_gene: TRBJ1-4
abundance: many
d_gene: TRBD1
v_gene: TRBV7-9
CDR3nt: TGTGCCAGCAGCTTGACAGGGTTTGGTGAAAAACTGTTTTTT
CDR3aa: CASSLTGFGEKLFF

j_gene: TRBJ2-2
abundance: -
d_gene: TRBD2
v_gene: TRBV10-3
CDR3nt: TGTGCCATCAAGGGGAGGGGCACCGGGGAGCTGTTTTTT
CDR3aa: CAIKGRGTGELFF

j_gene: TRBJ1-2
abundance: few
d_gene: TRBD1
v_gene: TRBV9
CDR3nt: TGTGCCAGCAGCGTGGACAGGGGGGGCTATGGCTACACCTTC
CDR3aa: CASSVDRGGYGYTF

j_gene: TRBJ1-5
abundance: few
d_gene: -
v_gene: TRBV6-5
CDR3nt: TGTGCCAGCAGGGAGGGCCATAGCAATCAGCCCCAGCATTTT
CDR3aa: CASREGHSNQPQHF

j_gene: TRBJ1-5
abundance: -
d_gene: -
v_gene: TRBV5-1
CDR3nt: TGCGCCAGCAGCTTGGAACCAGGGGACAATCAGCCCCAGCATTTT
CDR3aa: CASSLEPGDNQPQHF

j_gene: TRBJ1-6
abundance: many
d_gene: -
v_gene: TRBV10-3
CDR3nt: TGTGCCACCACGACAGGACCTTCACTGCCCCTCCACTTT
CDR3aa: CATTTGPSLPLHF